This T cell receptor (beta chain) appears in the sequencing data of a study of blood T cell repertoires in COVID-19. Study-wide context: PBMCs, B-cell-depleted T cells, or T cells were the source of the cDNA or gDNA that made up the material.

The V and J ends lost 4 bases and 8 bases, in that order; junction bases with no gene match: 8. This CDR3 region has 15 residues. The germline gives CDR1 SGHRS, CDR2 YFSETQ. Authors' methods: Reference gene primer amplification in the assay estimated nucleated cell counts. Assay used: immunoSEQ multiplex PCR; TCRdb lists only in-frame clones, some missing. V, J and clone size are those of that table, while D and trimming were read from the DNA. The data contain some 300,000 clones, about 87% of them singletons. Sequenced material: peripheral blood. The gene calls are TRBV5-1 and TRBJ1-4, with TRBD1 matching 10 bases. The clonotype was recovered from a woman between 50 and 59 years old with COVID-19, enrolled during active disease. Here the CDR3 reads CASSQPGTGAEKLFF. DNA of the CDR3: TGCGCCAGCAGCCAGCCCGGGACAGGGGCGGAAAAACTGTTTTTT.